Sequencing of this T cell receptor (beta chain) was carried out in a study of cytomegalovirus exposure and HLA in healthy donors. The wider study: The approximately 130 validation repertoires and the approximately 640 first-cohort repertoires shared a platform, a later analysis reported.

Of note for this clone: What it binds is not known.

Study-level points and caveats: Most TCR sequences showed up rarely, but some public TCRs showed up in many donors. Published work reported that the classifier diagnosed cytomegalovirus status with high specificity and sensitivity. In vitro testing confirmed three CMV-associated chains as specific for CMV antigens.

Germline CDR1 reads SGHRS; CDR2 reads YFSETQ. This CDR3 region has 15 residues. V was trimmed by 4 bases and J by 4 bases, leaving 15 bases between them. The assay was immunoSEQ multiplex PCR, and TCRdb's table has in-frame clones only and misses some. The sample consists of 190,000 or so clones, around 84% of them appearing once. The sequence was obtained from a woman aged 25 to 39 in good health and CMV-seropositive. This chain uses TRBV5-1 with TRBJ1-3; D is unclear. Sequenced material: PBMCs. The CDR3 DNA reads as TGCGCCAGCAGCCTGAGTTTGTCGTACGGAAACACCATATATTTT. Protein product: CASSLSLSYGNTIYF. The variable domain in full, with the rest retrieved from reference TRBV5-1 and TRBJ1-3, is KAGVTQTPRYLIKTRGQQVTLSCSPISGHRSVSWYQQTPGQGLQFLFEYFSETQRNKGNFPGRFSGRQFSNSRSEMNVSTLELGDSALYLCASSLSLSYGNTIYFGEGSWLTVV.